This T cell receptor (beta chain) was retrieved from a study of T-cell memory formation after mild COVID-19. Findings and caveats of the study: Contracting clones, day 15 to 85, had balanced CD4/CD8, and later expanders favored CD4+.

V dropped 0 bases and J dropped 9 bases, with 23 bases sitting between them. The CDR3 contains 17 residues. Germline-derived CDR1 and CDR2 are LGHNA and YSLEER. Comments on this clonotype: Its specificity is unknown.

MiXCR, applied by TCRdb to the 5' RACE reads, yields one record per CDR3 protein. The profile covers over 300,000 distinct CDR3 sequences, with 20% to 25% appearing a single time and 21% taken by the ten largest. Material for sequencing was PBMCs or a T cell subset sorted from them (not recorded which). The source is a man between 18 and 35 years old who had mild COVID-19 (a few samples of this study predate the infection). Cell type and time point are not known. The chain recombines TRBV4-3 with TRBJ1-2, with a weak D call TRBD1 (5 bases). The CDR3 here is CASSQEWSDGGFRSYTF. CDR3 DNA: TGCGCCAGCAGCCAAGAATGGTCGGACGGGGGATTTAGGAGCTACACCTTC.